These T cell receptor beta chains were read from a single sample in a study of a mutant IDH1 vaccine in newly diagnosed glioma. These receptors lack a known antigen. Profiling relied on immunoSEQ multiplex PCR, and the TCRdb table lists in-frame clones only, not all of them. The data contain 20,000 to 25,000 clones, more than 75% of them seen just once; the ten biggest clones take up around 13%. The sequenced sample was PBMCs, obtained from a glioma patient whose treatment included an IDH1 peptide vaccine. These receptors were collected from a man younger than 45 with glioma. The conserved cysteine and the conserved F or W are not part of the CDR3 here.

V gene | CDR3 protein
TRBV5-1 | ASSLSGTGELF
TRBV19 | ASSPVASPGNQPQH
TRBV21-1 | ASSKGPGSVGTLRNISNQPQH
TRBV4-2 | ASSHTSMDTEAF
TRBV5-4 | ASSLERSTDTQY
TRBV15 | ATSRDITGSEAF
TRBV5-1 | ASSSYKQGAQDAEQY
TRBV6-5 | ASTYPGQGNEQY
TRBV5-1 | ASSLDPGRGNTIY
TRBV10-2 | ASRDPGTGDYEQY
TRBV7-9 | ASSLRDRGITDTQY
TRBV7-8 | ASSLLLSGNTDTQY
TRBV18 | ASSSYRQGLNTEAF
TRBV7-9 | ASSLVSNQPQH
TRBV5-1 | ASSLDVNTEAF
TRBV11-1 | ASQGGGNTEAF
TRBV6-5 | ASSYFGTGNYGYT
TRBV2 | ASSFRTSGSPSTDTQY
TRBV5-1 | ASSLNGHSYEQY
TRBV5-6 | ASSLGRRFFENTEAF
TRBV7-7 | ASSFRVDTEAF
TRBV25-1 | ASSQRGVLQETQY
TRBV2 | ASSRTGGGYT
TRBV5-6 | ASSWTGWGTEAF
TRBV19 | ASSNRGRDTEAF
TRBV6-5 | ASRIQGYQETQY
TRBV6-6 | ASRDRENQPQH
TRBV7-9 | ASSPEPGTVNTEAF
TRBV7-2 | ASSARTGGRYGYT
TRBV27 | ASSLSGSGETGYT
TRBV19 | ASSRGAGGETQY
TRBV7-2 | ASSGQGSNQPQH
TRBV27 | ASSLFGQGHGYT
TRBV5-1 | ASSQSQGPGEQF
TRBV19 | ASSIGVTAKNIQY
TRBV6-6 | ASSRRVGAVTGELF
TRBV9 | ASSVGTSPNNEQF
TRBV2 | ASRFREGGYNQPQH
TRBV5-4 | ASSGREGRENEQF
TRBV27 | ASQQGAGEKLF
TRBV18 | ASSPQLTINYGYT
TRBV27 | ASSHDRSNTEAF
TRBV2 | ASRATGRTGGTDTQY
TRBV5-6 | ASSLAGEYLAF
TRBV5-1 | ASSLGGLAFQETQY
TRBV7-2 | ASSLLAGGTDTQY
TRBV27 | ASSLRDRFSGANVLT
TRBV6-4 | ASSSGNTGELF
TRBV5-8 | ASSPGQNYGYT
TRBV18 | ASSPGTENEKLF
TRBV5-1 | ASSHGQGDGNEKLF